A single sample is the source of the 30 T cell receptor beta chains below, sequenced in a study of PD-L1 blockade in urothelial cancer. This sample's time point: pretreatment peripheral blood. Repertoires were generated with immunoSEQ multiplex PCR, while TCRdb's copy carries only in-frame clones and drops some. The sample shows tens of thousands of clones, around 84% of them seen only once. This specimen consisted of PBMCs, obtained around atezolizumab (anti-PD-L1) treatment. The receptors here all came from an older woman with urothelial cancer.

The chain employs TRBV6-5 and TRBJ1-2, with D uncertain. Germline CDR1 reads MNHEY; CDR2 reads SVGAGI. The CDR3 has 16 amino acids. V lost 2 bases and J 1 base, leaving 14 bases between the germline ends. The CDR3 DNA sequence: TGTGCCAGCAGTTACAGAGACGGGAACCTTAACTATGGCTACACCTTC. Its translation is CASSYRDGNLNYGYTF.

This sequence joins TRBV29-1 and TRBJ2-1, with 11 bases lining up with TRBD2. CDR3 length: 15 residues. Germline V lookup: CDR1 SQVTM, CDR2 ANQGSEA. With 5 bases clipped from V and 7 bases from J, the junction kept 10 bases outside the gene matches. The CDR3 here is CSVFGLAGSYNEQFF. In DNA, the CDR3 is TGCAGCGTTTTCGGACTAGCGGGTTCTTATAATGAGCAGTTCTTC.

This clone was seen a handful of times. CDR3 sequence reads: CASSLGTGVSNEQFF. The CDR3, as DNA: TGTGCCAGCAGCCTTGGGACAGGGGTCAGCAATGAGCAGTTCTTC. The V call is TRBV9, the J call TRBJ2-1; 10 bases line up with TRBD1. Germline CDR1 is SGDLS and CDR2 is YYNGEE. This CDR3 has 15 amino acids. Trimming at V came to 4 bases and at J to 6 bases, leaving 7 bases not matched to a gene.

The rearrangement uses TRBV5-1 and TRBJ1-4; 10 bases map to TRBD1. Germline values: CDR1 SGHRS, CDR2 YFSETQ. Trimming removed 1 base from V and 8 bases from J; junction bases left unmatched: 5. The CDR3 contains 15 residues. The CDR3 nucleotides read TGCGCCAGCAGCTTGCGACAGGGGGCCCGAGAAAAACTGTTTTTT. Translated: CASSLRQGAREKLFF.

Only one count was recorded for this clone. The chain is built from TRBV6-1 and TRBJ2-7, with TRBD1 identical over 9 bases. The V gene end was trimmed by 6 bases and the J gene end by 4 bases; junction bases not matched to a gene: 7. From germline, CDR1 is MNHNS and CDR2 SASEGT. This CDR3 has 14 amino acids. CDR3: CASRRTGAPYEQYF. The CDR3 DNA reads as TGTGCCAGCAGAAGGACAGGGGCACCGTACGAGCAGTACTTC.

V gene TRBV15 combines with J gene TRBJ2-5; D uncertain. The V end was cut by 0 bases, the J end by 2 bases, with 7 bases between. Germline CDR1 reads LNHNV; CDR2 reads YYDKDF (reference sequence). CDR3 length: 14 residues. The CDR3 DNA reads TGTGCCACCAGCAGAGATGCAGGACAAGAGACCCAGTACTTC. Its protein product is CATSRDAGQETQYF.

J is TRBJ1-3 and V is TRBV30; D may be TRBD1 (5 bases). This CDR3 has 14 residues. Trimming removed 2 bases at V and 4 bases at J, with 12 bases between. In germline, CDR1 is GTSNPN, CDR2 SVGIG (reference sequence). The CDR3, as DNA: TGTGCCTGGAGTCAGGGATATGTGGGAAACACCATATATTTT. Translation: CAWSQGYVGNTIYF.

V gene TRBV7-9 combines with J gene TRBJ2-3; 9 bases agree with TRBD1. The CDR3 loop spans 16 amino acids. Germline V lookup: CDR1 SEHNR, CDR2 FQNEAQ (reference sequence). The V gene end was trimmed by 3 bases and the J gene end by 4 bases; junction bases not matched to a gene: 8. CDR3 sequence: CASSFWTGVISDTQYF. DNA of the CDR3: TGTGCCAGCAGCTTTTGGACAGGGGTTATATCAGATACGCAGTATTTT.

The chain links TRBV7-3 to TRBJ2-6; possibly TRBD1 for D (5 bases). CDR3 size: 17 residues. Germline lookup yields CDR1 SGHTA and CDR2 FQGTGA. V was trimmed by 2 bases and J by 0 bases, leaving 11 bases between them. The CDR3: CASSLGRADSGANVLTF. CDR3 bases: TGTGCCAGCAGCTTAGGCAGGGCCGACTCTGGGGCCAACGTCCTGACTTTC.

The chain combines TRBV6-1 with TRBJ1-2, with D unresolved. The V and J ends lost 4 bases and 0 bases respectively, with 9 bases between them. Germline V gene data show CDR1 as MNHNS and CDR2 as SASEGT. This CDR3 region has 14 residues. The CDR3 region has the DNA TGTGCCAGCAGTGGACTGATGCCTAACTATGGCTACACCTTC. Its protein is CASSGLMPNYGYTF.

The chain couples TRBV30 to TRBJ1-4; TRBD1 is a possible D gene (5 bases). The CDR3 runs 14 residues. Trimming took off 0 bases at V and 8 bases at J, with 13 bases between the two ends. Per germline, CDR1 GTSNPN and CDR2 SVGIG (reference sequence). DNA of the CDR3: TGTGCCTGGAGTGTACGGGGGAGCGGGGAAAAACTGTTTTTT. It translates to CAWSVRGSGEKLFF. Filled out from reference TRBV30 and TRBJ1-4, the complete variable domain reads SQTIHQWPATLVQPVGSPLSLECTVEGTSNPNLYWYRQAAGRGLQLLFYSVGIGQISSEVPQNLSASRPQDRQFILSSKKLLLSDSGFYLCAWSVRGSGEKLFFGSGTQLSVL.

The V call is TRBV10-3, the J call TRBJ1-3; TRBD1 matches at 8 bases. The trim removed 6 bases at V and 1 base at J, leaving 5 bases unmatched. The germline V gene has CDR1 ENHRY and CDR2 SYGVKD. This CDR3 has 15 amino acids. The CDR3 DNA is TGTGCCATCAGGAGAGACAGGGGATCTGGAAACACCATATATTTT. Its protein product is CAIRRDRGSGNTIYF.

The J gene is TRBJ1-3, the V gene TRBV13; weak D call: TRBD1 (5 bases). CDR3 length equals 14 residues. From germline, CDR1 is PRHDT and CDR2 FYEKMQ (reference sequence). V gave up 5 bases and J gave up 0 bases, with 8 bases separating them. The CDR3 protein is CASSRGGSGNTIYF. The CDR3 coding sequence is TGTGCCAGCAGCCGCGGGGGCTCTGGAAACACCATATATTTT.

V gene TRBV5-1 combines with J gene TRBJ2-7, with a tentative D call TRBD1 (5 bases). This CDR3 is built from 14 residues. Germline CDR1 is SGHRS and CDR2 is YFSETQ. V gave up 2 bases and J gave up 1 base, with 10 bases separating them. The CDR3 is CASSLDSRSYEQYF. Written as DNA, the CDR3 is TGCGCCAGCAGCTTAGACAGTCGATCCTACGAGCAGTACTTC.

The table lists this clone with a few counts. The chain is built from TRBV5-1 and TRBJ2-1; 12 nucleotides align to TRBD1. The CDR3 spans 15 residues. The germline CDR1 and CDR2 sequences are SGHRS and YFSETQ. The V segment lost 4 bases and the J segment 7 bases; nucleotides outside the gene matches: 6. The CDR3 nucleotides read TGCGCCAGCAGCCTTCGGGACAGGGGGCAGAATGAGCAGTTCTTC. This codes for CASSLRDRGQNEQFF.

This chain connects TRBV7-2 to TRBJ2-5, with TRBD2 matching over 10 bases. V trimming: 5 bases; J trimming: 2 bases; junction bases outside the gene matches: 5. Germline V lookup: CDR1 SGHTA, CDR2 FQGNSA. The length of the CDR3 is 15 residues. As DNA, the CDR3 is TGTGCCAGCAGCGCCCTAGCGGGGGCTCAAGAGACCCAGTACTTC. This codes for CASSALAGAQETQYF.

The chain couples TRBV4-1 to TRBJ2-3, with 14 bases lining up with TRBD2. The length of the CDR3 is 18 residues. After removal of 1 base from V and 6 bases from J, the junction contained 9 bases not matched to a gene. The germline CDR1 and CDR2 sequences are MGHRA and YSYEKL. CDR3 in DNA: TGCGCCAGCAGCCAAGGAAGAGGACTAGCGGGGGGTATGGATACGCAGTATTTT. Translation gives CASSQGRGLAGGMDTQYF.

This chain links TRBV12-5 with TRBJ2-3, with D uncertain. CDR1 LGHNT and CDR2 FRNRAP come from the germline V gene. The V gene lost 0 bases and the J gene lost 0 bases, with 10 bases spanning the gap. This CDR3 is 16 amino acids long. The CDR3 bases are TGTGCTAGTGGTTTGGTACCAGGATCTAGCACAGATACGCAGTATTTT. It encodes CASGLVPGSSTDTQYF.

The chain has TRBV6-6 and TRBJ2-3, with D possibly matching TRBD1 (6 bases). This CDR3 has 13 amino acids. Germline V CDR1 and CDR2: MNHNY, SVGAGI (reference sequence). Trimming shortened V by 7 bases and J by 5 bases, and 13 bases separated the two germline ends. Written as DNA, the CDR3 is TGTGCCAGCATAGGCCCAGGGGTAGATACGCAGTATTTT. The encoded protein is CASIGPGVDTQYF.

The chain carries TRBV19 and TRBJ1-2; TRBD1 matches at 7 bases. This CDR3 spans 13 amino acids. The V segment lost 3 bases and the J segment 3 bases; nucleotides outside the gene matches: 1. The germline CDR1 and CDR2 sequences are LNHDA and SQIVND (reference sequence). CDR3 nucleotide sequence: TGTGCCAGTAGTATTGGACAGGACTATGGCTACACCTTC. This translates into CASSIGQDYGYTF.

A note on this clone: In the same sample, other DNA sequences code for this CDR3. The rearrangement links TRBV6-5 to TRBJ1-1; no reliable D call. The CDR3 covers 15 residues. Per the germline V gene, CDR1 is MNHEY and CDR2 is SVGAGI. The V and J ends lost 0 bases and 4 bases respectively, with 12 bases between them. CDR3 protein: CASSYSIRGGTEAFF. CDR3 in DNA: TGTGCCAGCAGTTACTCGATCCGAGGAGGCACTGAAGCTTTCTTT.

The chain recombines TRBV7-9 with TRBJ2-5; a possible D gene is TRBD2 (7 bases). CDR1 is SEHNR and CDR2 is FQNEAQ in the germline V gene (reference sequence). CDR3 length: 14 residues. Trimming shortened V by 7 bases and J by 4 bases, and 16 bases separated the two germline ends. CDR3 sequence (DNA): TGTGCCAGCAACCCCGGGGGGCCGGGAGAGACCCAGTACTTC. This translates into CASNPGGPGETQYF.

The chain couples TRBV25-1 to TRBJ1-2; 9 positions match TRBD1. The CDR3 covers 15 residues. J lost 7 bases, V lost 3 bases, and 9 bases had no gene match. CDR1 and CDR2 (germline): MGHDK, SYGVNS. The CDR3: CASSDQDRGYAGYTF. DNA for the CDR3: TGTGCCAGCAGTGATCAAGACAGGGGGTATGCTGGCTACACCTTC.

This chain joins TRBV2 and TRBJ2-5; TRBD2 matches at 12 bases. Germline trimming cut 4 bases from V and 5 bases from J; bases unmatched to any gene: 11. CDR3 length: 17 amino acids. Germline V lookup: CDR1 SNHLY, CDR2 FYNNEI. This CDR3 reads CASSGSWLAGGMETQYF. The CDR3 nucleotides read TGTGCCAGCAGTGGATCTTGGCTAGCGGGGGGGATGGAGACCCAGTACTTC.

V and J are TRBV6-5 and TRBJ2-7, with a weak D call TRBD1 (5 bases). The CDR3 consists of 14 residues. Trimming took off 2 bases at V and 5 bases at J, with 13 bases between the two ends. Germline values: CDR1 MNHEY, CDR2 SVGAGI. This CDR3 reads CASSYLWTTDEQYF. The CDR3 coding sequence is TGTGCCAGCAGTTACCTCTGGACAACAGACGAGCAGTACTTC.

The rearrangement joins TRBV7-6 to TRBJ2-2; maybe TRBD2 (6 bases). The CDR3 loop spans 17 amino acids. Germline CDR1 reads SGHVS; CDR2 reads FNYEAQ. V gave up 0 bases and J gave up 6 bases, with 17 bases separating them. CDR3 protein: CASSLASWRDGAGELFF. In DNA form, the CDR3 reads TGTGCCAGCAGCTTAGCGTCATGGCGGGACGGGGCCGGGGAGCTGTTTTTT.

A single count supports this clone. The CDR3 is CASSLFAVQGTGSHGYTF. As DNA, the CDR3 is TGTGCCAGCAGCTTGTTCGCAGTTCAGGGGACAGGTTCACATGGCTACACCTTC. The chain carries TRBV5-4 and TRBJ1-2; 8 positions agree with TRBD1. V trimming: 1 base; J trimming: 6 bases; junction bases outside the gene matches: 17. Germline CDR1 is SGHNT and CDR2 is YYREEE (reference sequence). CDR3 length: 18 residues.

The chain combines TRBV9 with TRBJ2-3, with 10 positions matching TRBD2. CDR1 is SGDLS, CDR2 YYNGEE, per germline. This CDR3 spans 17 amino acids. The V and J ends lost 1 base and 2 bases, in that order; junction bases with no gene match: 7. CDR3 DNA: TGTGCCAGCAGCGTACGGGCTAGCGGGAGTCTCACAGATACGCAGTATTTT. It encodes CASSVRASGSLTDTQYF.

The CDR3 bases are TGCAGCGGAGTGGACTGGGTTATGAACACTGAAGCTTTCTTT. It is translated as CSGVDWVMNTEAFF. The V and J genes are TRBV29-1 and TRBJ1-1; no firm D call. Trimming removed 7 bases from V and 0 bases from J, with 15 bases in between. The CDR3 contains 14 residues. Germline CDR1 is SQVTM and CDR2 is ANQGSEA.

The chain is built from TRBV14 and TRBJ2-7; D is perhaps TRBD1 (5 bases). V was pared by 0 bases and J by 9 bases, with 9 bases between. The V gene's germline CDR1 is SGHDN and CDR2 FVKESK. CDR3 size: 12 residues. CDR3 bases: TGTGCCAGCAGCCAAGACAGGGTAGTGCAGTACTTC. This codes for CASSQDRVVQYF.